This entry lists 3 T cell receptor beta chains sequenced from one sample in a study of cytomegalovirus exposure and HLA in healthy donors. PCR amplification relied on 60 Vbeta primers (plus 13 Jbeta primers). Method: immunoSEQ multiplex PCR; TCRdb's copy keeps in-frame clones and lacks some. The sample has about 98,000 clones; less than 85% are singletons. The specimen was PBMCs. Source of these receptors: a male donor in good health and CMV-seronegative.

This clone was detected a few times. CDR3 nucleotides: TGTGCCAGCAGGGGGGACAACCCCCCCTACGAGCAGTACTTC. Translating it yields CASRGDNPPYEQYF. The rearrangement links TRBV27 to TRBJ2-7; D is possibly TRBD1 (6 bases). With 6 bases removed from V and 2 bases from J, the gap between germline ends came to 14 bases. The germline V gene encodes CDR1 MNHEY and CDR2 SMNVEV (reference sequence). The CDR3 loop spans 14 amino acids.

This clone came up once. The chain is built from TRBV4-1 and TRBJ2-5; 7 bases line up with TRBD2. The J segment lost 4 bases and the V segment lost 0 bases, leaving 11 bases of the junction unmatched. Germline assignment: CDR1 MGHRA and CDR2 YSYEKL. The CDR3 runs to 17 residues. Here the CDR3 DNA reads TGCGCCAGCAGCCAAGATCCAGGCGGGAGCAGAGGAGAGACCCAGTACTTC. Translated: CASSQDPGGSRGETQYF.

The V call is TRBV4-1, the J call TRBJ1-4; D unclear. The V and J ends lost 1 base and 15 bases respectively, with 18 bases between them. Germline values: CDR1 MGHRA, CDR2 YSYEKL. The CDR3 has 14 amino acids. The CDR3 DNA follows: TGCGCCAGCAGCCAAGTAGGGAGGCGCGGAATATTGTTTTTT. It codes for CASSQVGRRGILFF.